The 11 T cell receptor beta chains given below trace back to one sample, sequenced in a study of vaccination effects on CD4 cells after COVID-19. Their cognate antigens are unknown. Repertoires were generated with immunoSEQ multiplex PCR, while TCRdb's copy carries only in-frame clones and drops some. The data hold approximately 66,000 clones, with 70% to 80% observed a single time. Culture lasted over 9 days before CD4+ T cell isolation. It was two doses of either the BNT162b2 or mRNA-1273 vaccine that participants received. Here the sequenced sample was CD4+ T cells from PBMCs cultured without peptide, taken after COVID-19 vaccination. These receptor sequences come from a human donor who received a COVID-19 vaccine.

This clone was seen a few times. The rearrangement links TRBV6-2 or TRBV6-3 to TRBJ2-1; TRBD1 matches 11 bases. Germline assignment: CDR1 MNHEY and CDR2 SVGEGT. The CDR3 is made up of 15 amino acids. V lost 5 bases and J lost 3; bases outside the gene matches: 3. CDR3 protein: CASSRDRGDYNEQFF. As DNA, the CDR3 is TGTGCCAGCAGTCGGGACAGGGGGGACTACAATGAGCAGTTCTTC.

The chain combines TRBV7-2 with TRBJ2-6; 9 bases line up with TRBD2. CDR3 length: 19 amino acids. The trim removed 1 base at V and 2 bases at J, leaving 9 bases unmatched. CDR1 and CDR2 from the germline V gene are SGHTA and FQGNSA. The DNA of the CDR3 is TGTGCCAGCAGCTTAGTTGGGGCGGGGGGGAGTGCTGGGGCCAACGTCCTGACTTTC. Translating gives CASSLVGAGGSAGANVLTF.

The rearrangement uses TRBV28 and TRBJ2-2, with 8 nucleotides matching TRBD1. The CDR3 consists of 15 residues. V lost 3 bases and J lost 4; bases outside the gene matches: 4. From germline, CDR1 is MDHEN and CDR2 SYDVKM. The CDR3 reads CASSLRQGSTGELFF. The CDR3 DNA reads as TGTGCCAGCAGTTTGCGACAGGGGAGCACCGGGGAGCTGTTTTTT.

The chain recombines TRBV28 with TRBJ1-4, with D possibly being TRBD1 (6 bases). Germline V CDR1 and CDR2: MDHEN, SYDVKM. This CDR3 spans 12 amino acids. The V and J ends lost 10 bases and 8 bases respectively, with 14 bases between them. CDR3 residues: CAIGRQVEKLFF. The CDR3 DNA reads TGTGCCATCGGAAGACAGGTGGAAAAACTGTTTTTT.

This chain connects TRBV28 to TRBJ1-5, with 9 positions matching TRBD1. The J segment lost 2 bases and the V segment lost 8 bases, leaving 4 bases of the junction unmatched. Germline-derived CDR1 and CDR2 are MDHEN and SYDVKM. This CDR3 spans 14 amino acids. This CDR3 reads CASGDRGGNQPQHF. CDR3 nucleotides: TGTGCCAGCGGCGACAGGGGGGGCAATCAGCCCCAGCATTTT.

J is TRBJ1-1 and V is TRBV18, with 9 bases matching TRBD1. In germline, CDR1 is KGHSH, CDR2 LQKENI. This CDR3 has 16 amino acids. Losses at the gene ends were 4 bases for V and 1 base for J; bases not matched to a gene: 7. The CDR3, as DNA: TGTGCCAGCTCACGCCAGGGGACAGGGCCGAACACTGAAGCTTTCTTT. Its translation is CASSRQGTGPNTEAFF.

The rearrangement joins TRBV5-1 to TRBJ2-7; 8 bases agree with TRBD2. After removal of 1 base from V and 1 base from J, the junction contained 7 bases not matched to a gene. Germline values: CDR1 SGHRS, CDR2 YFSETQ. The CDR3 spans 16 residues. The CDR3 nucleotides read TGCGCCAGCAGCTTGCACCCGGGGGGGGATTCCTACGAGCAGTACGTC. Amino acid sequence: CASSLHPGGDSYEQYV.

This clone was seen only once. The chain is built from TRBV3-1 (or the pseudogene TRBV3-2) and TRBJ1-1, with D unclear. The germline V and J ends were trimmed by 4 bases and 4 bases, with 19 bases remaining between them. Germline V gives CDR1 LGHDT, CDR2 YNNKEL (reference sequence). This CDR3 has 16 residues. In nucleotides, the CDR3 is TGTGCCAGCAGCCCCTTTCTCGGGAGGGTTGGCACTGAAGCTTTCTTT. This codes for CASSPFLGRVGTEAFF.

The chain uses TRBV29-1 and TRBJ2-5, with TRBD1 as a possible D gene (6 bases). The germline gives CDR1 SQVTM, CDR2 ANQGSEA. The V end was cut by 7 bases, the J end by 0 bases, with 12 bases between. CDR3 length equals 13 residues. CDR3 sequence: CSARRDNQETQYF. CDR3 in DNA: TGCAGCGCACGAAGGGACAACCAAGAGACCCAGTACTTC.

V and J are TRBV30 and TRBJ1-3, with unresolved D. Germline-derived CDR1 and CDR2 are GTSNPN and SVGIG (reference sequence). The germline V and J ends were trimmed by 2 bases and 4 bases, with 9 bases remaining between them. The CDR3 length is 13 residues. The CDR3 DNA is TGTGCCTGGAGTATCTTGCAGGGAAACACCATATATTTT. Amino acid sequence: CAWSILQGNTIYF. The variable domain in full, with the rest retrieved from reference TRBV30 and TRBJ1-3, is SQTIHQWPATLVQPVGSPLSLECTVEGTSNPNLYWYRQAAGRGLQLLFYSVGIGQISSEVPQNLSASRPQDRQFILSSKKLLLSDSGFYLCAWSILQGNTIYFGEGSWLTVV.

V is TRBV6-5 and J is TRBJ1-1; 8 nucleotides agree with TRBD1. Trimming removed 6 bases from V and 1 base from J; junction bases left unmatched: 4. Germline CDR1 reads MNHEY; CDR2 reads SVGAGI. This CDR3 is 14 amino acids long. The CDR3: CASRSGTGNTEAFF. Written as DNA, the CDR3 is TGTGCCAGCAGATCCGGGACAGGGAACACTGAAGCTTTCTTT.